This TCR beta chain derives from a study of identical twins. In regard to this clonotype: Its matching antigen is unknown.

Study results and caveats: One should note that invariant MAIT and iNKT cells could partly confound zero-insertion analyses. Insertion counts were lower in abundant cord blood beta clonotypes, a trend that memory repertoires did not show. When twins shared out-of-frame alpha sequences, those sequences had excess low generation probability.

MiXCR was run by TCRdb on the 5' RACE reads, yielding one entry per CDR3 protein. The sample lists 350,000 to 500,000 distinct CDR3 sequences, approximately 17% occurring once. CDR3 length equals 14 residues. The V end lost 6 bases, the J end lost 5 bases, and 14 bases lay between the germline ends. Germline V gives CDR1 SNHLY, CDR2 FYNNEI. The TCR originated in a man aged 50 to 59 in good health. The specimen was naive T cells sorted from blood. The chain has TRBV2 and TRBJ2-1; TRBD2 might be the D (5 bases). In DNA, the CDR3 is TGTGCCAGCAGCGATCTAAGCGGAAACAATGAGCAGTTCTTC. Its translation is CASSDLSGNNEQFF.